The entry below gives a single TCR beta chain sequence along with its context. Its cognate antigen is unknown. Using immunoSEQ multiplex PCR, the repertoire was profiled, and TCRdb retains in-frame clones only, with some absent. The sample lists under 300,000 clones, about 86% occurring once. From germline, CDR1 is LGHNA and CDR2 YSLEER. This CDR3 has 14 amino acids. V was clipped by 0 bases and J by 5 bases, with 10 bases between them. The data were obtained in a study of cytomegalovirus exposure and HLA in healthy donors. Regarding the study as a whole: Whilst most TCR sequences proved rare, a subset of public TCRs occurred across many donors. Cytomegalovirus-associated status was assigned to about 160 TCR beta chains. Reportedly, cytomegalovirus status was diagnosed with high sensitivity and specificity. A later analysis found first-cohort TCR clusters tended to co-occur in the 90 to 150 validation repertoires.

This chain connects TRBV4-3 to TRBJ2-5; D not certain. This clonotype originated in a woman between 18 and 30 years old in good health and CMV-seronegative. What was sequenced was PBMCs. CDR3 residues: CASSQDGPGETQYF. CDR3 bases: TGCGCCAGCAGCCAAGATGGTCCCGGGGAGACCCAGTACTTC.